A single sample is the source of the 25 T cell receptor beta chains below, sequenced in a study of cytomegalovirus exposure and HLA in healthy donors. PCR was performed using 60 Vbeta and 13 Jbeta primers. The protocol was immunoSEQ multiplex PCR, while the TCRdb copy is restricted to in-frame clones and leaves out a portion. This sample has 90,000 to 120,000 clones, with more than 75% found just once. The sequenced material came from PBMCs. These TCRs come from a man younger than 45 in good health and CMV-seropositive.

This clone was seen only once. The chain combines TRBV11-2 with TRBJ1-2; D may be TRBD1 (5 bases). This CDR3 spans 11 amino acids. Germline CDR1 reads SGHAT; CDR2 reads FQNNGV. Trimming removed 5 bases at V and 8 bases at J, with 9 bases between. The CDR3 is CASSPGIGYTF. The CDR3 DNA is TGTGCCAGCAGCCCAGGGATCGGCTACACCTTC.

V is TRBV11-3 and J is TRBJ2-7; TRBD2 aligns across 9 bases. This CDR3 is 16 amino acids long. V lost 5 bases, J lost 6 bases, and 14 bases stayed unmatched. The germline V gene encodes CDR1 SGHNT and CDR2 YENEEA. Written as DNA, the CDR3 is TGTGCCAGCAGCCCCCTAGGTGCGGGGGGGCTCGGCGAGCAGTACTTC. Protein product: CASSPLGAGGLGEQYF.

This CDR3 reads CASSLGLNEKLFF. The CDR3 nucleotides read TGTGCCAGCAGCTTGGGGCTTAATGAAAAACTGTTTTTT. The V call is TRBV5-5, the J call TRBJ1-4; D not certain. Germline loops: CDR1 SGHKS, CDR2 YYEKEE (reference sequence). The CDR3 has 13 residues. V lost 0 bases, J lost 4 bases, and 4 bases lay in between. Filled out from reference TRBV5-5 and TRBJ1-4, the complete variable domain reads DAGVTQSPTHLIKTRGQQVTLRCSPISGHKSVSWYQQVLGQGPQFIFQYYEKEERGRGNFPDRFSARQFPNYSSELNVNALLLGDSALYLCASSLGLNEKLFFGSGTQLSVL.

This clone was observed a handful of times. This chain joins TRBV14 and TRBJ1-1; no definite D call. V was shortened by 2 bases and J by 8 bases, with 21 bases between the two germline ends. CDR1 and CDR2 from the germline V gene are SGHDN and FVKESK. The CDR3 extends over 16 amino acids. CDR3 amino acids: CASSQYNSHNGREAFF. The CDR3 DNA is TGTGCCAGCAGCCAATATAACAGCCACAACGGCAGGGAAGCTTTCTTT.

The CDR3 bases are TGTGCCATCAGTGAGTCGTGGGCGGGGGATCGCCACGAGCAGTACTTC. Protein sequence: CAISESWAGDRHEQYF. This chain connects TRBV10-3 to TRBJ2-7, with 7 bases matching TRBD2. Germline assignment: CDR1 ENHRY and CDR2 SYGVKD. With 0 bases clipped from V and 5 bases from J, the junction kept 10 bases outside the gene matches. There are 16 residues in the CDR3.

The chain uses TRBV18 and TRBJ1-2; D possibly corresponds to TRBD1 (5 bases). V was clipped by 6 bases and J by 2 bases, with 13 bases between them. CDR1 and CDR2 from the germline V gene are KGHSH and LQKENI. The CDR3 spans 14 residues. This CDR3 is CASSGRDSNYGYTF. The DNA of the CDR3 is TGTGCCAGCTCCGGCCGAGACAGCAACTATGGCTACACCTTC. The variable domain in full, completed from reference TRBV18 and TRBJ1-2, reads NAGVMQNPRHLVRRRGQEARLRCSPMKGHSHVYWYRQLPEEGLKFMVYLQKENIIDESGMPKERFSAEFPKEGPSILRIQQVVRGDSAAYFCASSGRDSNYGYTFGSGTRLTVV.

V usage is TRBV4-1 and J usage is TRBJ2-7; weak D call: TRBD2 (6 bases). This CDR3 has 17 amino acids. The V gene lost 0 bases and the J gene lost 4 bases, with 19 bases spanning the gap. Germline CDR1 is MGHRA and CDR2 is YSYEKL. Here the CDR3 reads CASSQDSVGGASYEQYF. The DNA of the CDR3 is TGCGCCAGCAGCCAAGATTCCGTTGGAGGGGCTTCATACGAGCAGTACTTC.

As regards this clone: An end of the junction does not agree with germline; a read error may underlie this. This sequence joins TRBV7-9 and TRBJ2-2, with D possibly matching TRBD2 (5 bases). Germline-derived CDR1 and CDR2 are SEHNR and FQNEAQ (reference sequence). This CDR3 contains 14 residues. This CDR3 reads CASSLELDTGELFF. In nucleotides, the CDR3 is TGTGCCAGCAGCTTAGAACTAGACACGGGGGAGCTGTTTTTT.

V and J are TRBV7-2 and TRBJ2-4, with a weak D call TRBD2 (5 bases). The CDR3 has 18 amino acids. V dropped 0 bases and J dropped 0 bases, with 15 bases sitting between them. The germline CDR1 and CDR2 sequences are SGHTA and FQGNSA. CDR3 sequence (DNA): TGTGCCAGCAGCTTAGCGGAGGCTTTTACTTTAGCCAAAAACATTCAGTACTTC. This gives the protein CASSLAEAFTLAKNIQYF. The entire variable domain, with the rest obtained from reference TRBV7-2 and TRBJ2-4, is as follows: GAGVSQSPSNKVTEKGKDVELRCDPISGHTALYWYRQSLGQGLEFLIYFQGNSAPDKSGLPSDRFSAERTGGSVSTLTIQRTQQEDSAVYLCASSLAEAFTLAKNIQYFGAGTRLSVL.

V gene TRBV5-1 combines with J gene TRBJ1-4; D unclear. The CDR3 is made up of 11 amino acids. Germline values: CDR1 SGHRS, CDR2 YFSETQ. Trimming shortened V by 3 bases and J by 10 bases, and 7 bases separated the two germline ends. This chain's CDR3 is CASSSEGKLFF. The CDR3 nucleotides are TGCGCCAGCAGCTCCGAGGGAAAACTGTTTTTT. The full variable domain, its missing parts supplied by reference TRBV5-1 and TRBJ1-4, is KAGVTQTPRYLIKTRGQQVTLSCSPISGHRSVSWYQQTPGQGLQFLFEYFSETQRNKGNFPGRFSGRQFSNSRSEMNVSTLELGDSALYLCASSSEGKLFFGSGTQLSVL.

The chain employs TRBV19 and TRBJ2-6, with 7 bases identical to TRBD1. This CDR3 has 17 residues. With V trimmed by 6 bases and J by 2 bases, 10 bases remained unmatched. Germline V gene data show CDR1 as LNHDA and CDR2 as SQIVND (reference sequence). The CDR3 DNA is TGTGCCAGTAGAACCGGGACAGTCTTCACTGGGGCCAACGTCCTGACTTTC. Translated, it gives CASRTGTVFTGANVLTF.

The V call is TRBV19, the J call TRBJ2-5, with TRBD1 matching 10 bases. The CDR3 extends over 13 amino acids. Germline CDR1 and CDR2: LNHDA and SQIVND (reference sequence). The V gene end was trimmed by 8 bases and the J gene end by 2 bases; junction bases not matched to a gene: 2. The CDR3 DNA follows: TGTGCCAGTGGACAGGGGGTACAAGAGACCCAGTACTTC. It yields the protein CASGQGVQETQYF.

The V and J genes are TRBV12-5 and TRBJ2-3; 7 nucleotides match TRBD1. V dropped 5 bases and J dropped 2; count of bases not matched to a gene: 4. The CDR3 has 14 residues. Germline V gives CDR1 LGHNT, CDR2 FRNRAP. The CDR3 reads CASGKGQYTDTQYF. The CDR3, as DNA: TGTGCTAGTGGTAAGGGACAGTACACAGATACGCAGTATTTT.

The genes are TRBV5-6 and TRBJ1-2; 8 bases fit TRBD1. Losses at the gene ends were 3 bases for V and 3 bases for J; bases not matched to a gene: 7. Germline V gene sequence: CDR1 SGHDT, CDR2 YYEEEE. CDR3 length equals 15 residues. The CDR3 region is CASSSTGEYDYGYTF. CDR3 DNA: TGTGCCAGCAGCTCGACAGGGGAGTATGACTATGGCTACACCTTC.

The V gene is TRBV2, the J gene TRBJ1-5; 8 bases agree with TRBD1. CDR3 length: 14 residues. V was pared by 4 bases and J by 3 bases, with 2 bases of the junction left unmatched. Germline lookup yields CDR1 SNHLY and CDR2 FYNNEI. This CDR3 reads CASSGTGINQPQHF. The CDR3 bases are TGTGCCAGCAGTGGGACAGGGATCAATCAGCCCCAGCATTTT.

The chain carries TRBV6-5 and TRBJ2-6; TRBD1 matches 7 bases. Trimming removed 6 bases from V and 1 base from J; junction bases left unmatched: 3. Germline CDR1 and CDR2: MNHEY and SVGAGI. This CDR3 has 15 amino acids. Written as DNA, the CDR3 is TGTGCCAGCAGCCAGACAGGGTCTGGGGCCAACGTCCTGACTTTC. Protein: CASSQTGSGANVLTF.

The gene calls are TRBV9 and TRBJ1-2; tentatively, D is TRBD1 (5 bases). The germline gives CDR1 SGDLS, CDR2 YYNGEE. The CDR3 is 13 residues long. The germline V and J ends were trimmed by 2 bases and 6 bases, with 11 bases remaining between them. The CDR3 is CASSVGTLDGYTF. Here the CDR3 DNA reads TGTGCCAGCAGCGTTGGGACTTTAGATGGCTACACCTTC. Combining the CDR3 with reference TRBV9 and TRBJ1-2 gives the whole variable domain DSGVTQTPKHLITATGQRVTLRCSPRSGDLSVYWYQQSLDQGLQFLIQYYNGEERAKGNILERFSAQQFPDLHSELNLSSLELGDSALYFCASSVGTLDGYTFGSGTRLTVV.

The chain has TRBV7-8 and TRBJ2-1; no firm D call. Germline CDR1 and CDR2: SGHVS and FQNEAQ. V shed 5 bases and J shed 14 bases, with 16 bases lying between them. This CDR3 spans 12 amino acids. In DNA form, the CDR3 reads TGTGCCAGCAGCGCGTACCTTTTAGCTAAGTTCTTC. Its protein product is CASSAYLLAKFF. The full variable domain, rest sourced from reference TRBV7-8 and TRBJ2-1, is GAGVSQSPRYKVAKRGQDVALRCDPISGHVSLFWYQQALGQGPEFLTYFQNEAQLDKSGLPSDRFFAERPEGSVSTLKIQRTQQEDSAVYLCASSAYLLAKFFGPGTRLTVL.

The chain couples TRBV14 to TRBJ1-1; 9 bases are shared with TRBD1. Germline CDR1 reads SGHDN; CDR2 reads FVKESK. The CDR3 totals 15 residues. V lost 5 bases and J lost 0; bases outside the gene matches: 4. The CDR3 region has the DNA TGTGCCAGCAGCTACACAGGGGGCATGAACACTGAAGCTTTCTTT. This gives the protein CASSYTGGMNTEAFF.

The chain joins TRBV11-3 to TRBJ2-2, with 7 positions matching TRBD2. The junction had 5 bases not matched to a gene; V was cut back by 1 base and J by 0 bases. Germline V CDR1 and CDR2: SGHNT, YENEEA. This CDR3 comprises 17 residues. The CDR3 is CASSLVAGPTNTGELFF. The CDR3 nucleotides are TGTGCCAGCAGCTTAGTAGCGGGCCCGACGAACACCGGGGAGCTGTTTTTT.

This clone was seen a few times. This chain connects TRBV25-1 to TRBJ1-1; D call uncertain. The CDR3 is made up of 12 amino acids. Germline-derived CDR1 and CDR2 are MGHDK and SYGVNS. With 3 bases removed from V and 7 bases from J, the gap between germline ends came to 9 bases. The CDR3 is CASSDTLGEAFF. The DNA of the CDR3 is TGTGCCAGCAGTGATACACTAGGTGAAGCTTTCTTT. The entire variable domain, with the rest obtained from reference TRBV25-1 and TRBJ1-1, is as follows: EADIYQTPRYLVIGTGKKITLECSQTMGHDKMYWYQQDPGMELHLIHYSYGVNSTEKGDLSSESTVSRIRTEHFPLTLESARPSHTSQYLCASSDTLGEAFFGQGTRLTVV.

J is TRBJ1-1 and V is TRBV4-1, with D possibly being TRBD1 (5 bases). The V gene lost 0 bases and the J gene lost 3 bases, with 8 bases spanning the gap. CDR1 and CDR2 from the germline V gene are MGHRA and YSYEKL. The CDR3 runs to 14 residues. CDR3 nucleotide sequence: TGCGCCAGCAGCCAAGATCGGGGGGACACTGAAGCTTTCTTT. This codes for CASSQDRGDTEAFF.

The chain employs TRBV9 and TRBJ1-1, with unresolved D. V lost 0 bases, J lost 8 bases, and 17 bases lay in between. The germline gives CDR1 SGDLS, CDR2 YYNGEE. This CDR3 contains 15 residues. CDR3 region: CASSVAEAGNLEAFF. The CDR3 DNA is TGTGCCAGCAGCGTAGCTGAGGCGGGGAACCTGGAAGCTTTCTTT.

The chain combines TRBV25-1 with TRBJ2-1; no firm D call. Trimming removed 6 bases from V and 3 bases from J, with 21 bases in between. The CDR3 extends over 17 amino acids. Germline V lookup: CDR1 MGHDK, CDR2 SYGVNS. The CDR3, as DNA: TGTGCCAGCAGCCAAGAGGTTATACCCCGGATCTACAATGAGCAGTTCTTC. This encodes CASSQEVIPRIYNEQFF.

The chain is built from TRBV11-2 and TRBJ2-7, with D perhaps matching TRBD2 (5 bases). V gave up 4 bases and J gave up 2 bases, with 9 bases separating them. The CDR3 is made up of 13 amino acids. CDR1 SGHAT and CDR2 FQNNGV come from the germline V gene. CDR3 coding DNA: TGTGCCAGCAGCTCCGGACTGCCCTACGAGCAGTACTTC. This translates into CASSSGLPYEQYF.